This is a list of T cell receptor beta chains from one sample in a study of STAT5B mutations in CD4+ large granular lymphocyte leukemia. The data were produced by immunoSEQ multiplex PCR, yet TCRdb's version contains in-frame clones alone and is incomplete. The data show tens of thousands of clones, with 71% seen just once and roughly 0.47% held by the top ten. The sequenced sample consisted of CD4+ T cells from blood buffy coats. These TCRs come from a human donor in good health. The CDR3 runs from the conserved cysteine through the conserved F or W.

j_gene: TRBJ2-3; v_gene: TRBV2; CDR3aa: CASSEAILVADTQYF
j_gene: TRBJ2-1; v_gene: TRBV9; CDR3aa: CASSVAPTGGESQFF
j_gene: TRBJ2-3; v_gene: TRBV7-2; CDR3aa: CASSSTDTQYF
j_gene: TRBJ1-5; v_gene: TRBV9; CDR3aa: CASSPGQGTQPQHF
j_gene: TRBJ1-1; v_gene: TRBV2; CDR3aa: CASSLQGRGTEAFF
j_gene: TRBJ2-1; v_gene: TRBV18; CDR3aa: CASSPGTSGEVSYNEQFF
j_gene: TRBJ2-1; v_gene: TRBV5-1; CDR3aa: CASSLELDEQFF
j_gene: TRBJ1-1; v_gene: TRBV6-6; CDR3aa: CASSYGGNTEAFF
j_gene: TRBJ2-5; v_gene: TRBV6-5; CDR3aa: CASSYSGQSQETQYF
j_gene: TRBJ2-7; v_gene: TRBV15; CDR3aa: CATSRDWGGARQYF
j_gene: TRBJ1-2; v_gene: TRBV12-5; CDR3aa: CASGSDGRRDGYTF
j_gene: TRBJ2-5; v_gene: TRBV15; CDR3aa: CATSRVQGAKETQYF
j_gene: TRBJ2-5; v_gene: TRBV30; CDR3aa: CAWDRTEKTQYF
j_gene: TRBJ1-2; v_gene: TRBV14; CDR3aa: CASSQARGIPNYGYTF
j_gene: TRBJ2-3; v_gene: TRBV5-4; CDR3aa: CASSPEWSTDTQYF
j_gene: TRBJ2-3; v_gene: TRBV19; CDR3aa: CASSRGNTDTQYF
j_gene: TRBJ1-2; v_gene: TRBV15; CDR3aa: CATSRGGKYYGYTF
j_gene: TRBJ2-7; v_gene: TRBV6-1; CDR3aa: CASSPSYEQYF
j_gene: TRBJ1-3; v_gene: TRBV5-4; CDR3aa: CASSGDNLSGNTIYF
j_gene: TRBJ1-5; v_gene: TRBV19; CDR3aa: CASTRQGLSNQPQHF
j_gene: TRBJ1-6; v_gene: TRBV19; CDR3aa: CASSIGTENSPLHF
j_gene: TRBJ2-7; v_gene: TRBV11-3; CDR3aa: CASSYGQGRDEQYF
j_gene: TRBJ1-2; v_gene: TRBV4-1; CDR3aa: CASTGLPTSANYGYTF
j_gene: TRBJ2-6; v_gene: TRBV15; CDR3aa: CATSGSPRGANVLTF
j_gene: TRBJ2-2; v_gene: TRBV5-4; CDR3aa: CASSLGQTLTGELFF
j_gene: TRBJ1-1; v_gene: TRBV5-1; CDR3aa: CASSSNPTGDSTEAFF
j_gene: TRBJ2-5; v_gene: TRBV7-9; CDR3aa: CAGEGQETQYF
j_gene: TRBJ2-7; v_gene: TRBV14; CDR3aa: CASSQYPVYEQYF
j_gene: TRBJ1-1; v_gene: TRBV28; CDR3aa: CASRQGLNTEAFF
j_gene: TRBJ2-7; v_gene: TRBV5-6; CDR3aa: CASSFQGWEQYF
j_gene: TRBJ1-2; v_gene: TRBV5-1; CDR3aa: CASSLEGRNYGYTF
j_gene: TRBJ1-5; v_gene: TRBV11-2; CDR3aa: CASSSSKGQPQHF
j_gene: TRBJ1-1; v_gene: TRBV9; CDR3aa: CASSVATRGGEAFF
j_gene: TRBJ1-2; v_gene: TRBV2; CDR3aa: CASSQGQADGYTF
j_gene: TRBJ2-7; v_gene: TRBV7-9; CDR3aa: CASSRRTDGLTYEQYF
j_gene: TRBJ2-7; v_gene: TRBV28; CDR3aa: CASSYSGLSYEQYF